The rows below give T cell receptor beta chains drawn from one sample of a study of shared clonotypes between healthy human individuals. Profiling relied on immunoSEQ multiplex PCR, and the TCRdb table lists in-frame clones only, not all of them. The sample contains under 650,000 clones, 95% to 97% of which appear only once. What was sequenced was naive CD4+ T cells sorted from blood. Every receptor here comes from a woman in her twenties or thirties in good health. Both conserved end residues are part of each CDR3. The order of the fields is J gene, clone size, V gene, D gene, CDR3 protein, CDR3 DNA. A D gene is named only where the DNA matches it firmly. Not all rows give a size; the values are once, few, many and, for expanded clones, a class.

j_gene: TRBJ1-5; abundance: -; v_gene: TRBV28; d_gene: -; CDR3aa: CASSLRQPQHF; CDR3nt: TGTGCCAGCAGTTTAAGGCAGCCCCAGCATTTT
j_gene: TRBJ2-7; abundance: -; v_gene: TRBV18; d_gene: TRBD2; CDR3aa: CASSPETSGYEQYF; CDR3nt: TGTGCCAGCTCACCAGAGACTAGCGGCTACGAGCAGTACTTC
j_gene: TRBJ2-7; abundance: -; v_gene: TRBV7-9; d_gene: -; CDR3aa: CASSLAHEQYF; CDR3nt: TGTGCCAGCAGCTTAGCCCACGAGCAGTACTTC
j_gene: TRBJ1-1; abundance: few; v_gene: TRBV20-1; d_gene: -; CDR3aa: CSAPGNTEAFF; CDR3nt: TGCAGTGCGCCGGGGAACACTGAAGCTTTCTTT
j_gene: TRBJ2-2; abundance: -; v_gene: TRBV4-1; d_gene: -; CDR3aa: CASSQGASVDSTGELFF; CDR3nt: TGCGCCAGCAGCCAAGGGGCTAGCGTCGATAGCACCGGGGAGCTGTTTTTT
j_gene: TRBJ2-2; abundance: -; v_gene: TRBV5-1; d_gene: TRBD2; CDR3aa: CASSLEKGLAGPTGELFF; CDR3nt: TGCGCCAGCAGCTTGGAAAAGGGACTAGCGGGACCCACCGGGGAGCTGTTTTTT
j_gene: TRBJ2-5; abundance: -; v_gene: TRBV6-6; d_gene: TRBD1; CDR3aa: CASSQQGAGETQYF; CDR3nt: TGTGCCAGCAGTCAACAGGGGGCCGGGGAGACCCAGTACTTC
j_gene: TRBJ2-1; abundance: -; v_gene: TRBV5-1; d_gene: TRBD2; CDR3aa: CASSSLAGAYNEQFF; CDR3nt: TGCGCCAGCAGCTCACTAGCGGGAGCTTACAATGAGCAGTTCTTC
j_gene: TRBJ1-1; abundance: -; v_gene: TRBV11-2; d_gene: -; CDR3aa: CASSLGAGRGVTEAFF; CDR3nt: TGTGCCAGCAGCTTAGGGGCGGGCAGAGGAGTCACTGAAGCTTTCTTT
j_gene: TRBJ2-1; abundance: -; v_gene: TRBV9; d_gene: TRBD2; CDR3aa: CASSVGLAGSSYNEQFF; CDR3nt: TGTGCCAGCAGCGTAGGGCTAGCGGGAAGCTCCTACAATGAGCAGTTCTTC
j_gene: TRBJ1-4; abundance: -; v_gene: TRBV27; d_gene: -; CDR3aa: CASSLRGVKATNEKLFF; CDR3nt: TGTGCCAGCAGTCTCAGGGGCGTGAAGGCAACTAATGAAAAACTGTTTTTT
j_gene: TRBJ2-1; abundance: once; v_gene: TRBV5-1; d_gene: -; CDR3aa: CASSFPGEGSEQFF; CDR3nt: TGCGCCAGCAGCTTCCCGGGAGAGGGATCTGAGCAGTTCTTC
j_gene: TRBJ2-1; abundance: -; v_gene: TRBV28; d_gene: TRBD2; CDR3aa: CASSLGGRAREQFF; CDR3nt: TGTGCCAGCAGTTTGGGCGGGAGGGCCCGTGAGCAGTTCTTC
j_gene: TRBJ1-3; abundance: -; v_gene: TRBV7-7; d_gene: -; CDR3aa: CASSLGSATGNTIYF; CDR3nt: TGTGCCAGCAGCTTAGGGAGTGCGACTGGAAACACCATATATTTT
j_gene: TRBJ1-2; abundance: once; v_gene: TRBV18; d_gene: -; CDR3aa: CASSPPVPDIYGYTF; CDR3nt: TGTGCCAGCTCACCACCGGTCCCAGATATCTATGGCTACACCTTC
j_gene: TRBJ2-2; abundance: -; v_gene: TRBV6-6; d_gene: -; CDR3aa: CASSYRTGRGGGELFF; CDR3nt: TGTGCCAGCAGTTATCGGACAGGGCGCGGGGGCGGGGAGCTGTTTTTT
j_gene: TRBJ2-1; abundance: -; v_gene: TRBV7-2; d_gene: TRBD2; CDR3aa: CASSLGLAGSNEQFF; CDR3nt: TGTGCCAGCAGCTTAGGCCTAGCGGGTAGCAATGAGCAGTTCTTC
j_gene: TRBJ1-1; abundance: -; v_gene: TRBV18; d_gene: -; CDR3aa: CASSHRPRENTEAFF; CDR3nt: TGTGCCAGCTCCCACCGCCCCAGGGAGAACACTGAAGCTTTCTTT
j_gene: TRBJ2-1; abundance: -; v_gene: TRBV7-9; d_gene: TRBD2; CDR3aa: CASSPDSGRALFF; CDR3nt: TGTGCCAGCAGCCCCGACAGCGGGAGGGCCCTGTTCTTC
j_gene: TRBJ2-7; abundance: -; v_gene: TRBV2; d_gene: TRBD2; CDR3aa: CASSLPGLAGYEQYF; CDR3nt: TGTGCCAGCAGTTTACCCGGACTAGCGGGATACGAGCAGTACTTC
j_gene: TRBJ2-7; abundance: -; v_gene: TRBV5-1; d_gene: TRBD1; CDR3aa: CASSLGQGNYYEQYF; CDR3nt: TGCGCCAGCAGCTTGGGACAGGGGAACTACTACGAGCAGTACTTC
j_gene: TRBJ2-7; abundance: -; v_gene: TRBV5-1; d_gene: -; CDR3aa: CASSPTGGSQYEQYF; CDR3nt: TGCGCCAGCAGCCCCACGGGTGGGAGTCAATACGAGCAGTACTTC
j_gene: TRBJ2-1; abundance: -; v_gene: TRBV5-8; d_gene: -; CDR3aa: CASSLGGVSYNEQFF; CDR3nt: TGTGCCAGCAGCTTGGGCGGGGTCTCCTACAATGAGCAGTTCTTC
j_gene: TRBJ1-1; abundance: once; v_gene: TRBV9; d_gene: -; CDR3aa: CASSSRMNTEAFF; CDR3nt: TGTGCCAGCAGCAGTCGAATGAACACTGAAGCTTTCTTT
j_gene: TRBJ2-5; abundance: -; v_gene: TRBV2; d_gene: TRBD1; CDR3aa: CASRNRGRETQYF; CDR3nt: TGTGCCAGCAGGAACAGGGGGCGAGAGACCCAGTACTTC
j_gene: TRBJ1-1; abundance: -; v_gene: TRBV30; d_gene: -; CDR3aa: CAWSPTLREGAFF; CDR3nt: TGTGCCTGGAGTCCAACCCTCAGGGAGGGAGCTTTCTTT
j_gene: TRBJ2-7; abundance: -; v_gene: TRBV6-1; d_gene: TRBD2; CDR3aa: CASSGLAVDYEQYF; CDR3nt: TGTGCCAGCAGTGGACTAGCGGTGGACTACGAGCAGTACTTC
j_gene: TRBJ1-1; abundance: -; v_gene: TRBV29-1; d_gene: -; CDR3aa: CSGRGTEAFF; CDR3nt: TGCAGCGGACGAGGGACTGAAGCTTTCTTT
j_gene: TRBJ1-5; abundance: -; v_gene: TRBV5-4; d_gene: TRBD1; CDR3aa: CASSLQGDQPQHF; CDR3nt: TGTGCCAGCAGCTTACAGGGGGATCAGCCCCAGCATTTT
j_gene: TRBJ2-5; abundance: -; v_gene: TRBV19; d_gene: -; CDR3aa: CASRAAGHEKTQYF; CDR3nt: TGTGCCAGTAGAGCGGCGGGACACGAGAAGACCCAGTACTTC
j_gene: TRBJ2-3; abundance: -; v_gene: TRBV4-1; d_gene: TRBD2; CDR3aa: CASSRETSGVPDTQYF; CDR3nt: TGCGCCAGCAGCCGAGAGACTAGCGGAGTACCAGATACGCAGTATTTT
j_gene: TRBJ1-1; abundance: -; v_gene: TRBV5-1; d_gene: -; CDR3aa: CASRRGGNTEAFF; CDR3nt: TGCGCCAGCCGCCGGGGGGGAAACACTGAAGCTTTCTTT
j_gene: TRBJ1-4; abundance: -; v_gene: TRBV7-2; d_gene: TRBD1; CDR3aa: CASSSNIQGWNEKLFF; CDR3nt: TGTGCCAGCAGCTCGAACATACAGGGGTGGAATGAAAAACTGTTTTTT
j_gene: TRBJ1-2; abundance: -; v_gene: TRBV7-1; d_gene: TRBD1; CDR3aa: CASSRRQGAHGYTF; CDR3nt: TGTGCCAGCAGCAGGCGACAGGGAGCGCATGGCTACACCTTC
j_gene: TRBJ1-5; abundance: -; v_gene: TRBV2; d_gene: -; CDR3aa: CATNKESNQPQHF; CDR3nt: TGTGCCACCAACAAAGAAAGCAATCAGCCCCAGCATTTT
j_gene: TRBJ2-7; abundance: -; v_gene: TRBV29-1; d_gene: -; CDR3aa: CSVEVAPSYEQYF; CDR3nt: TGCAGCGTTGAAGTAGCACCATCTTACGAGCAGTACTTC
j_gene: TRBJ2-7; abundance: -; v_gene: TRBV27; d_gene: -; CDR3aa: CASSLSFLSPGYEQYF; CDR3nt: TGTGCCAGCAGTTTATCGTTCCTATCCCCCGGCTACGAGCAGTACTTC
j_gene: TRBJ1-5; abundance: -; v_gene: TRBV10-3; d_gene: -; CDR3aa: CAISERGGNQPQHF; CDR3nt: TGTGCCATCAGTGAGCGGGGGGGCAATCAGCCCCAGCATTTT
j_gene: TRBJ1-1; abundance: -; v_gene: TRBV28; d_gene: TRBD1; CDR3aa: CASSFPAGGPNTEAFF; CDR3nt: TGTGCCAGCAGTTTTCCCGCAGGGGGCCCGAACACTGAAGCTTTCTTT
j_gene: TRBJ2-1; abundance: -; v_gene: TRBV28; d_gene: -; CDR3aa: CASSFAGRGEQFF; CDR3nt: TGTGCCAGCAGTTTTGCCGGGAGAGGGGAGCAGTTCTTC
j_gene: TRBJ2-2; abundance: -; v_gene: TRBV7-9; d_gene: -; CDR3aa: CASSLQGTGELFF; CDR3nt: TGTGCCAGCAGCCTTCAGGGAACCGGGGAGCTGTTTTTT